The present T cell receptor beta chain was sequenced within a study of T cell responses to AZD1222 COVID-19 vaccine. Study-level findings and limits: Seropositivity was recorded at baseline in only 6 or 7 AZD1222 recipients.

In the case of this clone: The antigen remains undetermined.

The germline V and J ends were trimmed by 0 bases and 2 bases, with 7 bases remaining between them. This CDR3 comprises 14 residues. Germline CDR1 is SGHVS and CDR2 is FQNEAQ. Some clones are missing from TCRdb's copy, which holds only in-frame ones; the method was immunoSEQ multiplex PCR. The data show under 150,000 clones, more than 70% seen once. Second-dose intervals of approximately 4 or approximately 12 weeks were pooled. This rearrangement joins TRBV7-8 to TRBJ1-1, with D unresolved. The sequences come from peripheral blood, collected 28 days after the second AZD1222 dose. This sequence originates from an adult who received the AZD1222 COVID-19 vaccine. The CDR3 DNA sequence: TGTGCCAGCAGCTTAGCGGGCGGCAACACTGAAGCTTTCTTT. Amino acids: CASSLAGGNTEAFF.